Each of the 5 T cell receptor beta chains below was sequenced from the same sample in a study of response to subunit inactivated influenza vaccine. One entry per CDR3 protein, called by TCRdb with MiXCR from the RT-PCR reads. This sample has approximately 300,000 distinct CDR3 sequences, with approximately 20% found just once. Sequencing was performed on PBMCs from blood, taken roughly 20 months after vaccination. The receptor source for this set is a man aged 45 to 70 who received an inactivated influenza vaccine.

The chain carries TRBV12-3 or TRBV12-4 and TRBJ1-3; a weak D match, TRBD1 (5 bases). The CDR3 totals 14 residues. Trimming removed 2 bases at V and 4 bases at J, with 9 bases between. The CDR3 DNA sequence: TGTGCCAGCAGTTTATCAGGGCCCGGAAACACCATATATTTT. Translating it yields CASSLSGPGNTIYF.

This clonotype has at least ten counts. The gene calls are TRBV7-9 and TRBJ1-2; maybe TRBD1 (5 bases). Germline CDR1 reads SEHNR; CDR2 reads FQNEAQ (reference sequence). The V end lost 0 bases, the J end lost 6 bases, and 8 bases lay between the germline ends. There are 13 residues in the CDR3. The CDR3 sequence: CASSLAVGDGYTF. In nucleotides, the CDR3 is TGTGCCAGCAGCTTAGCAGTAGGGGATGGCTACACCTTC.

The count of this clonotype is one. V and J are TRBV20-1 and TRBJ2-7, with 9 bases lining up with TRBD1. Trimming took 4 bases from V and 5 from J; bases not matched to a gene: 9. The CDR3 extends over 14 amino acids. Germline CDR1 and CDR2: DFQATT and SNEGSKA (reference sequence). CDR3 amino acids: CSAIPGQGRNEQYF. The CDR3 DNA is TGCAGTGCTATACCGGGACAGGGTCGGAACGAGCAGTACTTC.

The chain carries TRBV4-1 and TRBJ2-1; 7 bases line up with TRBD1. The CDR3 extends over 14 amino acids. CDR1 MGHRA and CDR2 YSYEKL come from the germline V gene. Germline trimming cut 5 bases from V and 6 bases from J; bases unmatched to any gene: 7. The CDR3 DNA sequence: TGCGCCAGCAGCGGACGGACAGGATTCAATGAGCAGTTCTTC. It yields the protein CASSGRTGFNEQFF.

In this sample, this clonotype turned up a few times. The chain employs TRBV4-1 and TRBJ2-6; TRBD1 matches at 8 bases. The germline V gene has CDR1 MGHRA and CDR2 YSYEKL. After removal of 0 bases from V and 4 bases from J, the junction contained 17 bases not matched to a gene. There are 21 residues in the CDR3. CDR3 loop: CASSQDQWQGAVMIGANVLTF. The CDR3 DNA reads as TGCGCCAGCAGCCAAGATCAATGGCAGGGGGCAGTTATGATCGGGGCCAACGTCCTGACTTTC.